These T cell receptor beta chains were read from a single sample in a study of Ad26.COV2.S vaccination and SARS-CoV-2 variants. This table comes from immunoSEQ multiplex PCR, and its TCRdb copy is limited to in-frame clones, with some not included. The sample contains about 410,000 clones, about nine tenths of which appear only once. This specimen was peripheral blood, taken in a trial of Ad26.COV2.S vaccine versus placebo. All receptors come from a person between 18 and 65 years old who received the Ad26.COV2.S COVID-19 vaccine or a placebo. Each CDR3 is given with its conserved first and last residue. Fields, in order: V gene, clone size, D gene, J gene, CDR3 DNA, CDR3 protein. The D gene is left open where the match is weak. A clone size is listed for some rows: how often the clone was seen (once, few, many), or a class if it is expanded.

>TRBV5-1|-|TRBD2|TRBJ2-5
TGCGCCAGCGGGCTAGCGGAAGGGGAGACCCAGTACTTC
CASGLAEGETQYF
>TRBV5-6|-|-|TRBJ1-6
TGTGCCAGCAGCGTAAAACGGATAAATTCACCCCTCCACTTT
CASSVKRINSPLHF
>TRBV30|-|-|TRBJ1-3
TGTGCCTGGAAGAGTTTCTCTGGAAACACCATATATTTT
CAWKSFSGNTIYF
>TRBV4-3|-|-|TRBJ2-7
TGCGCCAGCAGCCAAGAAGTTAATAGCTACGAGCAGTACTTC
CASSQEVNSYEQYF
>TRBV28|-|TRBD2|TRBJ2-7
TGTGCCAGCAGTCTAGCGGGAGCGAGATCCTACGAGCAGTACTTC
CASSLAGARSYEQYF
>TRBV5-6|few|-|TRBJ2-2
TGTGCCAGCAGCTTGGCGTGGACGAACACCGGGGAGCTGTTTTTT
CASSLAWTNTGELFF
>TRBV27|-|-|TRBJ1-2
TGTGCCAGCAGTTCTCGACAGGTCAACTATGGCTACACCTTC
CASSSRQVNYGYTF
>TRBV30|-|-|TRBJ2-1
TGTGCCTGGGGTGGACAGAGCTCCTACAATGAGCAGTTCTTC
CAWGGQSSYNEQFF
>TRBV7-9|-|-|TRBJ2-3
TGTGCCAGCAGTCAAGCAGGGGGGGATACGCAGTATTTT
CASSQAGGDTQYF
>TRBV7-2|-|-|TRBJ2-3
TGTGCCAGCAGCTTATTGCTAGCAGCAGATACGCAGTATTTT
CASSLLLAADTQYF
>TRBV5-6|-|-|TRBJ2-3
TGTGCCAGCAGCTTGGACGGACTACCCACAGATACGCAGTATTTT
CASSLDGLPTDTQYF
>TRBV6-5|-|TRBD1|TRBJ1-2
TGTGCCAGCAGTCGCCGGGACAGGGAACATGGCTACACCTTC
CASSRRDREHGYTF
>TRBV19|-|TRBD1|TRBJ1-4
TGTGCCAGTAACAGGGGGAGGGCAACTAATGAAAAACTGTTTTTT
CASNRGRATNEKLFF
>TRBV28|-|-|TRBJ1-2
TGTGCCAGCAGTTGGGGACAAAACTATGGCTACACCTTC
CASSWGQNYGYTF
>TRBV28|-|TRBD1|TRBJ1-3
TGTGCCAGCAGGACAGGGGGCCCTGGAAACACCATATATTTT
CASRTGGPGNTIYF
>TRBV28|-|-|TRBJ2-5
TGTGCCAGCAGTTCCACCCGGGACACCCGGTACCAAGAGACCCAGTACTTC
CASSSTRDTRYQETQYF
>TRBV9|-|-|TRBJ2-1
TGTGCCAGCAGCGTAGGGGCTAGCTACCACAATGAGCAGTTCTTC
CASSVGASYHNEQFF
>TRBV7-3|-|TRBD2|TRBJ2-5
TGTGCCAGCAGCTTAAGGGCTAGCGGGAGTGGCGTGACCCAGTACTTC
CASSLRASGSGVTQYF
>TRBV21-1|-|-|TRBJ1-5
TGTGCCAGGAGATGGCCGCCCTTCAATCAGCCCCAGCATTTT
CARRWPPFNQPQHF
>TRBV28|once|TRBD1|TRBJ2-7
TGTGCCAGCAGTACCACTATGACAGGGACCGAGCAGTACTTC
CASSTTMTGTEQYF
>TRBV5-1|once|-|TRBJ2-5
TGCGCCAGCAGCCTGGGTTCGAGTGAGACCCAGTACTTC
CASSLGSSETQYF
>TRBV28|-|-|TRBJ1-3
TGTGCCAGCACCGGGGCTCATCGAAACACCATATATTTT
CASTGAHRNTIYF
>TRBV12-3/TRBV12-4|-|-|TRBJ2-3
TGTGCCAGCACCATCGGCCTTACCAATACGCAGTATTTT
CASTIGLTNTQYF
>TRBV7-8|-|-|TRBJ2-3
TGTGCCAGCAGCTTAAATAGCGGACTTAGGGCAGATACGCAGTATTTT
CASSLNSGLRADTQYF
>TRBV3-1/TRBV3-2|once|-|TRBJ2-5
TGTGCCAGCAGCCAAGGGTGGCGAGGGGGATATCGGGAGACCCAGTACTTC
CASSQGWRGGYRETQYF
>TRBV19|-|TRBD2|TRBJ2-1
TGTGCCAGTTCCGCTACTCTAGCGGGTACCTACAATGAGCAGTTCTTC
CASSATLAGTYNEQFF
>TRBV6-5|-|TRBD1|TRBJ1-1
TGTGCCAGCAGTTACTCCCGGGACAGATACACTGAAGCTTTCTTT
CASSYSRDRYTEAFF
>TRBV19|-|TRBD1|TRBJ1-4
TGTGCCAGTAGTATAGGCTTCGGACAGGGGACAACTAATGAAAAACTGTTTTTT
CASSIGFGQGTTNEKLFF
>TRBV6-5|-|TRBD1|TRBJ1-1
TGTGCCAGCAGCGAGTACAGGGGGTCCGCTGAAGCTTTCTTT
CASSEYRGSAEAFF
>TRBV11-2|-|TRBD1|TRBJ1-2
TGTGCCAGCAGCTCCAGACAGGGGGCGGGCTATGGCTACACCTTC
CASSSRQGAGYGYTF
>TRBV19|-|TRBD1|TRBJ1-5
TGTGCCAGTAAGAGGGGGGACAGGGGAGAGAATCAGCCCCAGCATTTT
CASKRGDRGENQPQHF
>TRBV27|few|TRBD1|TRBJ1-2
TGTGCCAGCAGACGACAGGGTGCCTCTAACTATGGCTACACCTTC
CASRRQGASNYGYTF
>TRBV6-5|-|TRBD2|TRBJ2-5
TGTGCCAGCAGTAAGGGACTAGCGGGAGCAGAGACCCAGTACTTC
CASSKGLAGAETQYF
>TRBV11-2|-|TRBD1|TRBJ1-2
TGTGCCAGCAGCTTAGCTGCCGCGACAGGGTCGGCTAACTATGGCTACACCTTC
CASSLAAATGSANYGYTF
>TRBV28|-|TRBD1|TRBJ2-6
TGTGCCAGCAGTCCCCACAGGGGGTCTGGGGCCAACGTCCTGACTTTC
CASSPHRGSGANVLTF
>TRBV7-8|few|TRBD1|TRBJ1-5
TGTGCCAGCAGCTTCCGGACAGGGGGCTTTATGAGCAATCAGCCCCAGCATTTT
CASSFRTGGFMSNQPQHF
>TRBV5-1|-|-|TRBJ1-4
TGCGCCAGCAGCTTGTCTTGGAGACAGGTAGCTAATGAAAAACTGTTTTTT
CASSLSWRQVANEKLFF
>TRBV28|-|TRBD1|TRBJ1-1
TGTGCCAGCAGTTCGGGACAGGGTCCCACTGAAGCTTTCTTT
CASSSGQGPTEAFF
>TRBV27|-|-|TRBJ1-6
TGTGCCAGCAGTCGCCGTCGGACAGAGGGATACTCCTATAATTCACCCCTCCACTTT
CASSRRRTEGYSYNSPLHF
>TRBV5-1|-|-|TRBJ2-3
TGCGCCAGTACCGTGGGGTACACAGGAGATACGCAGTATTTT
CASTVGYTGDTQYF
>TRBV28|-|-|TRBJ2-7
TGTGCCAGCACCACAACTGGGTCGTCGAGGGAGCAGTACTTC
CASTTTGSSREQYF
>TRBV3-1/TRBV3-2|-|-|TRBJ1-1
TGTGCCAGCAGCTCGGCCAGCAGGGGCACTGAAGCTTTCTTT
CASSSASRGTEAFF
>TRBV25-1|-|TRBD1|TRBJ2-2
TGTGCCAGCAGTGCAACAGGGGCCTGGACCGGGGAGCTGTTTTTT
CASSATGAWTGELFF
>TRBV21-1|-|-|TRBJ2-3
TGTGCCAGCAGCACCTGCCCCTGGGCGTGGAGAACAGATACGCAGTATTTT
CASSTCPWAWRTDTQYF
>TRBV19|-|-|TRBJ2-1
TGTGCCAGTAGTATAGCGGGGAAGCAGTTCTTC
CASSIAGKQFF
>TRBV18|-|-|TRBJ2-2
TGTGCCAGCTCACCGGATAAACATTCCGGGGAGCTGTTTTTT
CASSPDKHSGELFF
>TRBV3-1/TRBV3-2|-|TRBD1|TRBJ2-7
TGTGCCAGCAGCCGAAGGGGGCCTCGGAGCCACGAGCAGTACTTC
CASSRRGPRSHEQYF
>TRBV6-5|few|-|TRBJ2-7
TGTGCCAGCAGTTTAGGCTCCCAGGATTACGAGCAGTACTTC
CASSLGSQDYEQYF
>TRBV28|-|TRBD2|TRBJ2-7
TGTGCCAGCAGTTTACCTTCCTCTAGCGGGAGGTACTCCTACGAGCAGTACTTC
CASSLPSSSGRYSYEQYF
>TRBV27|-|TRBD2|TRBJ2-3
TGTGCCACCTTGACTAGCGGGTTGAACACAGATACGCAGTATTTT
CATLTSGLNTDTQYF
>TRBV7-8|-|TRBD1|TRBJ1-2
TGTGCCAGCAGCTCTCCGGGACAGCCACTCTATGGCTACACCTTC
CASSSPGQPLYGYTF
>TRBV19|once|TRBD1|TRBJ1-1
TGTGCCAGTAGCACCGGGACAGGTTCCTATGAAGCTTTCTTT
CASSTGTGSYEAFF
>TRBV28|-|-|TRBJ2-3
TGTGCCAGCAGCCCCTTTTGGGGACGGGGCACAGATACGCAGTATTTT
CASSPFWGRGTDTQYF
>TRBV21-1|-|-|TRBJ1-1
TGTGCCAGCAAGGGGAAGAACACTGAAGCTTTCTTT
CASKGKNTEAFF
>TRBV7-6|-|-|TRBJ1-5
TGTGCCAGCAGCTTTGGGGGGAACCAGCCCCAGCATTTT
CASSFGGNQPQHF
>TRBV11-3|-|-|TRBJ1-1
TGTGCCAGCAGCCCAGACAGGCTAAACACTGAAGCTTTCTTT
CASSPDRLNTEAFF
>TRBV25-1|-|-|TRBJ1-3
TGTGCCAGCAGCCCTGAGGGGCTGGGTTTCTCTGGAAACACCATATATTTT
CASSPEGLGFSGNTIYF